The TCR beta chain under discussion was sequenced for a study of a mutant IDH1 vaccine in newly diagnosed glioma. This table comes from immunoSEQ multiplex PCR, and its TCRdb copy is limited to in-frame clones, with some not included. In the table there are 30,000 to 35,000 clones, around 90% of which are singletons. The J segment lost 6 bases and the V segment lost 9 bases, leaving 9 bases of the junction unmatched. The CDR3 has 14 amino acids. CDR1 is MNHEY, CDR2 SVGAGI, per germline. A word on this clone: Its antigen is not identified.

Time point specified: week 11, during vaccination. A 20-mer mutant IDH1 peptide at 300 ug was injected subcutaneously with topical imiquimod. The gene calls are TRBV6-5 and TRBJ2-3, with 10 bases that match TRBD2. The sequence came from a man aged 18 to 29 with glioma. The sample consisted of PBMCs, taken from a glioma patient whose treatment included an IDH1 peptide vaccine. The CDR3 sequence is CASFSSGSSDTQYF. The DNA of the CDR3 is TGTGCCAGTTTTTCTAGCGGGAGTTCGGATACGCAGTATTTT.